These 16 T cell receptor beta chains originate from one sample sequenced in a study of cytomegalovirus exposure and HLA in healthy donors. Data came from immunoSEQ multiplex PCR; TCRdb stores just in-frame clones and leaves some out. Here the sample spans roughly 130,000 clones, approximately 87% being singletons. Sequenced input: PBMCs. The receptors were sampled from a man aged 18 to 30 in good health and CMV-seronegative.

The chain recombines TRBV18 with TRBJ2-2, with 7 bases matching TRBD1. The V gene end was trimmed by 6 bases and the J gene end by 4 bases; junction bases not matched to a gene: 5. Germline V CDR1 and CDR2: KGHSH, LQKENI. The CDR3 spans 14 residues. This chain's CDR3 is CASSLGQPTGELFF. In DNA, the CDR3 is TGTGCCAGCTCGCTGGGACAGCCCACCGGGGAGCTGTTTTTT.

V gene TRBV10-3 combines with J gene TRBJ1-2, with unresolved D. This CDR3 is built from 13 residues. The V gene lost 9 bases and the J gene lost 5 bases, with 16 bases spanning the gap. Per germline, CDR1 ENHRY and CDR2 SYGVKD. The CDR3 DNA follows: TGTGCCATTACGACCGGGAGCCCATATGGCTACACCTTC. It translates to CAITTGSPYGYTF.

This sequence joins TRBV30 and TRBJ1-4; 9 bases map to TRBD1. Trimming removed 3 bases from V and 7 bases from J; junction bases left unmatched: 3. Germline lookup yields CDR1 GTSNPN and CDR2 SVGIG (reference sequence). The CDR3 loop spans 13 amino acids. CDR3 DNA sequence: TGTGCCTGGAGCCGGGACAGGGCTGAAAAACTGTTTTTT. Encoded protein: CAWSRDRAEKLFF.

This clone came up a few times. The genes are TRBV19 and TRBJ1-5; D possibly corresponds to TRBD1 (6 bases). V gave up 5 bases and J gave up 3 bases, with 11 bases separating them. Per germline, CDR1 LNHDA and CDR2 SQIVND (reference sequence). CDR3 length: 14 amino acids. CDR3 amino acids: CASSPHRANQPQHF. In nucleotides, the CDR3 is TGTGCCAGTAGTCCCCACAGGGCCAATCAGCCCCAGCATTTT.

The gene calls are TRBV5-6 and TRBJ1-1, with TRBD1 as a possible D gene (5 bases). V lost 5 bases to trimming and J lost 3 bases, with 11 bases between them. Germline CDR1 SGHDT, CDR2 YYEEEE. The CDR3 runs to 13 residues. As DNA, the CDR3 is TGTGCCAGCAGTTTCGGGGGTCACACTGAAGCTTTCTTT. This translates into CASSFGGHTEAFF.

The chain recombines TRBV25-1 with TRBJ2-1; D gene unclear. The CDR3 is 18 amino acids. Trimming took 6 bases from V and 3 from J, leaving 24 bases between them. Germline loops: CDR1 MGHDK, CDR2 SYGVNS. This CDR3 reads CASSRNHIGSTNYNEQFF. CDR3 DNA sequence: TGTGCCAGCAGCCGGAATCACATTGGGTCTACTAACTACAATGAGCAGTTCTTC.

The chain couples TRBV5-1 to TRBJ2-2; D gene unclear. CDR1 SGHRS and CDR2 YFSETQ come from the germline V gene. CDR3 length: 14 amino acids. With 1 base removed from V and 8 bases from J, the gap between germline ends came to 12 bases. The CDR3 DNA sequence: TGCGCCAGCAGCTTGTCCCAGTCGTCTGGGGAGCTGTTTTTT. Translating it yields CASSLSQSSGELFF.

The V gene is TRBV28, the J gene TRBJ2-1, with 8 bases fitting TRBD2. Unmatched junction bases numbered 10, after V lost 6 bases and J lost 3 bases. Germline CDR1 reads MDHEN; CDR2 reads SYDVKM. The length of the CDR3 is 16 residues. The DNA for the CDR3 is TGTGCCAGCAGCGACCCAGCGGGAGCTAACTACAATGAGCAGTTCTTC. It is translated as CASSDPAGANYNEQFF.

V is TRBV4-3 and J is TRBJ2-6, with D possibly being TRBD1 (6 bases). From germline, CDR1 is LGHNA and CDR2 YSLEER. The CDR3 is 17 amino acids. Trimming cost V 1 base and J 0 bases, with 10 bases left between them. The CDR3 is CASSQARGISGANVLTF. The CDR3 DNA follows: TGCGCCAGCAGCCAAGCCAGGGGAATCTCTGGGGCCAACGTCCTGACTTTC.

This sequence joins TRBV2 and TRBJ1-5, with D tentatively TRBD1 (5 bases). The ends were cut back, 11 bases at V and 7 bases at J, with 21 bases in the middle. The germline V gene has CDR1 SNHLY and CDR2 FYNNEI. The length of the CDR3 is 14 residues. CDR3 sequence: CAQPERDPGQPQHF. CDR3 in DNA: TGTGCCCAGCCCGAGCGGGACCCGGGGCAGCCCCAGCATTTT.

About this clone: Its ends do not fully match the called genes, so a read error is possible. This chain links TRBV28 with TRBJ2-7; the D gene is possibly TRBD1 (5 bases). This CDR3 is 14 amino acids long. Germline V lookup: CDR1 MDHEN, CDR2 SYDVKM. The CDR3 is CASSLSYQGYEQYF. CDR3 DNA sequence: TGTGCCAGCAGTTTATCCTACCAGGGCTACGAGCAGTACTTT. Together with reference TRBV28 and TRBJ2-7, the CDR3 gives the full variable domain: DVKVTQSSRYLVKRTGEKVFLECVQDMDHENMFWYRQDPGLGLRLIYFSYDVKMKEKGDIPEGYSVSREKKERFSLILESASTNQTSMYLCASSLSYQGYEQYFGPGTRLTVT.

This clone has a single count. The DNA for the CDR3 is TGTGCCAGCAGCCCAGTATTGCGGGGAACTAATGAAAAACTGTTTTTT. Translated, it gives CASSPVLRGTNEKLFF. The rearrangement links TRBV7-9 to TRBJ1-4; no reliable D call. Germline-derived CDR1 and CDR2 are SEHNR and FQNEAQ (reference sequence). The CDR3 contains 16 residues. V shed 5 bases and J shed 1 base, with 14 bases lying between them.

This clone was seen once. The chain carries TRBV4-3 and TRBJ2-1; 8 positions match TRBD2. CDR1 and CDR2 from the germline V gene are LGHNA and YSLEER. This CDR3 comprises 18 residues. The V segment lost 0 bases and the J segment 5 bases; nucleotides outside the gene matches: 12. Here the CDR3 reads CASSQETLREGRNNEQFF. The CDR3, as DNA: TGCGCCAGCAGCCAAGAAACCCTCCGGGAGGGCCGCAACAATGAGCAGTTCTTC.

The J gene is TRBJ1-1, the V gene TRBV6-1; tentative D call: TRBD1 (6 bases). CDR3 length: 14 residues. Germline V CDR1 and CDR2: MNHNS, SASEGT. V lost 5 bases, J lost 5 bases, and 15 bases lay in between. The CDR3 nucleotides read TGTGCCAGCAGTTATCAGGGGTCAGTAACTGAAGCTTTCTTT. It specifies CASSYQGSVTEAFF.

Points on this clone: At one end the junction does not follow the germline gene, possibly because of a read error. The same CDR3 also results from other DNA sequences found in this sample. This chain links TRBV6-5 with TRBJ1-1; the D gene is possibly TRBD1 (5 bases). CDR1 and CDR2 from the germline V gene are MNHEY and SVGAGI. The CDR3 is 14 amino acids. The CDR3 nucleotides read TGTGCCAGCAGTTACTGGGGGGTCAACACTGAGGCTTTCTTT. Protein sequence: CASSYWGVNTEAFF.

This clone appeared a single time. The rearrangement links TRBV27 to TRBJ1-4, with D possibly TRBD1 on 6 matching bases. The CDR3 covers 15 residues. In germline, CDR1 is MNHEY, CDR2 SMNVEV (reference sequence). Trimming took off 6 bases at V and 1 base at J, with 12 bases between the two ends. The CDR3 DNA reads as TGTGCCAGCAGCAATAACAGGGAAACTAATGAAAAACTGTTTTTT. Protein: CASSNNRETNEKLFF.